This entry features one TCR beta chain sequence. This record belongs to a study of blood T cell repertoires in COVID-19. Here immunoSEQ multiplex PCR was the method, and the copy in TCRdb shows in-frame clones only, minus some. This sample carries roughly 18,000 clones, just over 90% of them seen once, and the ten largest clones take about 16%. V dropped 6 bases and J dropped 0 bases, with 14 bases sitting between them. This CDR3 has 15 residues. Germline V gene lookup returns CDR1 MNHEY and CDR2 SVGAGI. The material sequenced was peripheral blood. This sequence was found in a human donor in a cohort sampled during active COVID-19. The rearrangement links TRBV6-5 to TRBJ1-1; possibly TRBD1 for D (6 bases). The CDR3 loop reads CASSPGQFMNTEAFF. CDR3 bases: TGTGCCAGCAGCCCCGGACAGTTTATGAACACTGAAGCTTTCTTT.